This is a list of T cell receptor beta chains from one sample in a study of type 1 and type 2 diabetes patients. TCRdb recomputed calls from the multiplex PCR reads with MiXCR, one row per CDR3 protein. The sample includes 250,000 to 300,000 distinct CDR3 sequences, 45% to 60% of them seen just once. Sequencing was done on a sample of peripheral blood mononuclear cells (PBMCs). These TCRs come from a man aged 18 to 30 with type 2 diabetes. The CDR3 runs from the conserved cysteine through the conserved F or W. Size tells how often a clone was seen (once, few, many) or the class of an expanded clone, and some rows leave it out.

clone_size: NA; v_call: TRBV7-2; j_call: TRBJ2-3; cdr3_aa: CASGPLASYTDTQYF
clone_size: NA; v_call: TRBV5-1; j_call: TRBJ2-1; cdr3_aa: CASSSVDNEQFF
clone_size: NA; v_call: TRBV7-2; j_call: TRBJ2-3; cdr3_aa: CASSLLAGTLRGTDTQYF
clone_size: many; v_call: TRBV29-1; j_call: TRBJ1-1; cdr3_aa: CSVGRGQGDAAFF
clone_size: NA; v_call: TRBV2; j_call: TRBJ2-5; cdr3_aa: CASIGLAGAQETQYF
clone_size: once; v_call: TRBV19; j_call: TRBJ1-5; cdr3_aa: CASSTEDSKQHF
clone_size: NA; v_call: TRBV12-3/TRBV12-4; j_call: TRBJ2-3; cdr3_aa: CASSFGGGVADTQYF
clone_size: NA; v_call: TRBV30; j_call: TRBJ2-7; cdr3_aa: CAWSSQDPYEQYF
clone_size: few; v_call: TRBV25-1; j_call: TRBJ2-1; cdr3_aa: CASTHYRTPYNEQFF
clone_size: NA; v_call: TRBV6-5; j_call: TRBJ2-6; cdr3_aa: CASSHDRVLSGANVLTF
clone_size: many; v_call: TRBV10-3; j_call: TRBJ2-3; cdr3_aa: CAISTGSTDTQYF
clone_size: NA; v_call: TRBV5-5; j_call: TRBJ1-2; cdr3_aa: CASSLWAANGYTF
clone_size: NA; v_call: TRBV7-2; j_call: TRBJ2-7; cdr3_aa: CASRQTGVNYEQYF
clone_size: few; v_call: TRBV6-5; j_call: TRBJ1-1; cdr3_aa: CASSYSNMGMNTEAFF
clone_size: once; v_call: TRBV2; j_call: TRBJ2-3; cdr3_aa: CASSESGVDTQYF
clone_size: NA; v_call: TRBV4-1; j_call: TRBJ1-4; cdr3_aa: CASSQVQTNEKLFF
clone_size: few; v_call: TRBV20-1; j_call: TRBJ1-1; cdr3_aa: CSARPYVRGPNTEAFF
clone_size: NA; v_call: TRBV7-2; j_call: TRBJ1-4; cdr3_aa: CASSPQGQGHEKLFF
clone_size: NA; v_call: TRBV20-1; j_call: TRBJ2-7; cdr3_aa: CSAPPKAGGGNYEQYF
clone_size: NA; v_call: TRBV20-1; j_call: TRBJ2-6; cdr3_aa: CSARDGGSGANVLTF
clone_size: once; v_call: TRBV7-2; j_call: TRBJ1-4; cdr3_aa: CASSFYICSARAMAEKLFF
clone_size: NA; v_call: TRBV2; j_call: TRBJ2-2; cdr3_aa: CASSYSGTTGELFF
clone_size: few; v_call: TRBV19; j_call: TRBJ2-2; cdr3_aa: CASRAQLGGELFF